This entry lists 26 T cell receptor beta chains sequenced from one sample in a study of OX40 agonist ivuxolimab in advanced cancers. Profiled with immunoSEQ multiplex PCR; TCRdb holds only in-frame clones, not every one. The sample shows roughly 76,000 clones, about 93% of them seen only once. The source material was CD4+ or CD8+ T cells sorted from blood, sampled in a trial of the OX40 agonist ivuxolimab. These receptor sequences come from an adult with an advanced solid tumor such as melanoma, head and neck, liver or kidney cancer.

The chain couples TRBV6-5 to TRBJ1-4; D remains ambiguous. The CDR3 is 15 amino acids. The V gene's germline CDR1 is MNHEY and CDR2 SVGAGI. V lost 4 bases to trimming and J lost 5 bases, with 14 bases between them. The CDR3 bases are TGTGCCAGCAGTTCCGCCTTGGGTCTAAATGAAAAACTGTTTTTT. Translating it yields CASSSALGLNEKLFF.

This clone appeared a single time. CDR3 sequence: CASSSGTGNTEAFF. The DNA of the CDR3 is TGTGCCAGCAGTTCGGGGACTGGGAACACTGAAGCTTTCTTT. V and J are TRBV27 and TRBJ1-1; TRBD1 is a possible D gene (5 bases). Germline CDR1 reads MNHEY; CDR2 reads SMNVEV (reference sequence). The CDR3 spans 14 residues. Deletions cut 4 bases from V and 1 base from J, with 10 bases between.

The J gene is TRBJ2-7, the V gene TRBV7-8; no clear D. CDR1 is SGHVS and CDR2 is FQNEAQ in the germline V gene. The CDR3 is 17 amino acids. Trimming removed 5 bases from V and 2 bases from J, with 22 bases in between. The CDR3 region has the DNA TGTGCCAGCAGCCCGCCGTGGGCCGGCGACCGGACCTACGAGCAGTACTTC. It yields the protein CASSPPWAGDRTYEQYF. Using reference TRBV7-8 and TRBJ2-7 for the parts outside the CDR3, the full variable domain is GAGVSQSPRYKVAKRGQDVALRCDPISGHVSLFWYQQALGQGPEFLTYFQNEAQLDKSGLPSDRFFAERPEGSVSTLKIQRTQQEDSAVYLCASSPPWAGDRTYEQYFGPGTRLTVT.

The J gene is TRBJ2-7, the V gene TRBV2; the D gene is possibly TRBD2 (6 bases). Per germline, CDR1 SNHLY and CDR2 FYNNEI. V was pared by 6 bases and J by 5 bases, with 20 bases between. The CDR3 length is 15 residues. The CDR3 reads CASSFTGPTGDEQYF. Written as DNA, the CDR3 is TGTGCCAGCAGCTTCACAGGTCCCACGGGGGACGAGCAGTACTTC. The full variable domain, in which reference TRBV2 and TRBJ2-7 provide the parts outside the CDR3, is EPEVTQTPSHQVTQMGQEVILRCVPISNHLYFYWYRQILGQKVEFLVSFYNNEISEKSEIFDDQFSVERPDGSNFTLKIRSTKLEDSAMYFCASSFTGPTGDEQYFGPGTRLTVT.

The rearrangement links TRBV5-6 to TRBJ2-1; 7 bases fit TRBD1. After removal of 4 bases from V and 1 base from J, the junction contained 5 bases not matched to a gene. This CDR3 comprises 15 residues. Germline CDR1 reads SGHDT; CDR2 reads YYEEEE. The CDR3 sequence is CASSPGGWSYNEQFF. The CDR3 DNA sequence: TGTGCCAGCAGCCCAGGGGGATGGTCCTACAATGAGCAGTTCTTC.

The chain is built from TRBV5-1 and TRBJ2-7; D might be TRBD2 (6 bases). The CDR3 runs 16 residues. CDR1 SGHRS and CDR2 YFSETQ come from the germline V gene. V was clipped by 3 bases and J by 0 bases, with 16 bases between them. CDR3 bases: TGCGCCAGCAGCTGGCCCTCTAGCGAAAGCTCCTACGAGCAGTACTTC. It specifies CASSWPSSESSYEQYF.

This rearrangement joins TRBV9 to TRBJ1-6; D gene unclear. CDR1 is SGDLS and CDR2 is YYNGEE in the germline V gene. The CDR3 covers 15 residues. V was shortened by 0 bases and J by 10 bases, with 14 bases between the two germline ends. In DNA form, the CDR3 reads TGTGCCAGCAGCGTAGGCGCGCGAGACGGATCACCCCTCCACTTT. It is translated as CASSVGARDGSPLHF.

The V call is TRBV7-9, the J call TRBJ2-6; 7 bases are a match to TRBD1. CDR3 length: 15 residues. CDR1 and CDR2 from the germline V gene are SEHNR and FQNEAQ (reference sequence). With V trimmed by 5 bases and J by 2 bases, 3 bases remained unmatched. The CDR3 DNA is TGTGCCAGCAGCCCGGGGACAGCTGGGGCCAACGTCCTGACTTTC. Its protein is CASSPGTAGANVLTF.

The chain employs TRBV15 and TRBJ1-1; 8 nucleotides align to TRBD1. Germline V gene lookup returns CDR1 LNHNV and CDR2 YYDKDF (reference sequence). V shed 5 bases, J shed 5 bases, and the junction held 4 bases outside the gene matches. This CDR3 spans 13 amino acids. In DNA form, the CDR3 reads TGTGCCACCAGCCGGTGGACAGGGACTGAAGCTTTCTTT. Its protein is CATSRWTGTEAFF.

This clone has a single count. V usage is TRBV2 and J usage is TRBJ2-1; the match to TRBD2 covers 8 bases. Germline values: CDR1 SNHLY, CDR2 FYNNEI. This CDR3 spans 15 amino acids. Trimming took 4 bases from V and 8 from J; bases not matched to a gene: 10. The CDR3 DNA sequence: TGTGCCAGCAGTGGGTGGACTAGCAGGGGCGATGAGCAGTTCTTC. Translated, it gives CASSGWTSRGDEQFF.

The genes are TRBV7-6 and TRBJ2-7, with 14 bases matching TRBD2. V was clipped by 6 bases and J by 3 bases; unmatched bases: 4. CDR3 length: 15 amino acids. The V gene's germline CDR1 is SGHVS and CDR2 FNYEAQ. CDR3 protein: CASRPGLAGGYEQYF. CDR3 DNA sequence: TGTGCCAGCAGACCCGGACTAGCGGGGGGCTACGAGCAGTACTTC.

The rearrangement joins TRBV9 to TRBJ2-3; 7 nucleotides align to TRBD1. There are 17 residues in the CDR3. Germline trimming cut 5 bases from V and 0 bases from J; bases unmatched to any gene: 12. Germline V gene data show CDR1 as SGDLS and CDR2 as YYNGEE. CDR3 bases: TGTGCCAGCAGTGGGTGGGACAGTTGGACTAGCACAGATACGCAGTATTTT. It is translated as CASSGWDSWTSTDTQYF.

The V call is TRBV29-1, the J call TRBJ2-2, with 10 bases lining up with TRBD1. The CDR3 spans 19 residues. Germline-derived CDR1 and CDR2 are SQVTM and ANQGSEA. V gave up 0 bases and J gave up 4 bases; unmatched junction bases: 14. The CDR3 region is CSVEDLAADRGTSTGELFF. DNA of the CDR3: TGCAGCGTTGAAGATCTAGCTGCGGACAGGGGGACCAGCACCGGGGAGCTGTTTTTT.

The chain links TRBV6-5 to TRBJ1-2; D gene uncertain. V lost 2 bases, J lost 2 bases, and 12 bases lay in between. CDR1 and CDR2 (germline): MNHEY, SVGAGI. The length of the CDR3 is 15 residues. The CDR3 is CASSYLPEANYGYTF. The CDR3 DNA reads as TGTGCCAGCAGTTACCTGCCCGAGGCGAACTATGGCTACACCTTC.

The V gene is TRBV7-6, the J gene TRBJ2-6, with D tentatively TRBD1 (6 bases). V was clipped by 1 base and J by 4 bases, with 11 bases between them. The CDR3 is 16 amino acids. Germline CDR1 reads SGHVS; CDR2 reads FNYEAQ. The CDR3 region is CASSLDRETGANVLTF. The CDR3 DNA follows: TGTGCCAGCAGCTTAGACAGGGAAACGGGGGCCAACGTCCTGACTTTC.

V is TRBV9 and J is TRBJ1-1, with a possible D match to TRBD1 (6 bases). Trimming shortened V by 4 bases and J by 3 bases, and 16 bases separated the two germline ends. Germline loops: CDR1 SGDLS, CDR2 YYNGEE. The CDR3 covers 15 residues. CDR3 sequence reads: CASSSPGVRDTEAFF. The CDR3, as DNA: TGTGCCAGCAGCTCGCCAGGGGTTAGGGACACTGAAGCTTTCTTT. The entire variable domain, with the rest obtained from reference TRBV9 and TRBJ1-1, is as follows: DSGVTQTPKHLITATGQRVTLRCSPRSGDLSVYWYQQSLDQGLQFLIQYYNGEERAKGNILERFSAQQFPDLHSELNLSSLELGDSALYFCASSSPGVRDTEAFFGQGTRLTVV.

The V gene is TRBV18, the J gene TRBJ1-1; 7 bases map to TRBD1. With 4 bases clipped from V and 4 bases from J, the junction kept 6 bases outside the gene matches. Germline V lookup: CDR1 KGHSH, CDR2 LQKENI. The CDR3 covers 14 residues. CDR3 in DNA: TGTGCCAGCTCACGGACAGGAGGAGTCACTGAAGCTTTCTTT. Protein product: CASSRTGGVTEAFF. The entire variable domain, with the rest obtained from reference TRBV18 and TRBJ1-1, is as follows: NAGVMQNPRHLVRRRGQEARLRCSPMKGHSHVYWYRQLPEEGLKFMVYLQKENIIDESGMPKERFSAEFPKEGPSILRIQQVVRGDSAAYFCASSRTGGVTEAFFGQGTRLTVV.

The chain carries TRBV25-1 and TRBJ1-3; 8 positions match TRBD1. V lost 7 bases and J lost 4; bases outside the gene matches: 3. Germline lookup yields CDR1 MGHDK and CDR2 SYGVNS. The CDR3 consists of 13 residues. CDR3 DNA sequence: TGTGCCAGCACCGGGACAGGCGGAAACACCATATATTTT. It translates to CASTGTGGNTIYF.

This chain links TRBV27 with TRBJ1-1; D may be TRBD1 (5 bases). CDR3 length: 14 amino acids. The germline gives CDR1 MNHEY, CDR2 SMNVEV (reference sequence). Trimming left V 2 bases short and J 1 base short, with 8 bases between. CDR3 coding DNA: TGTGCCAGCAGTTTACAGGGAACGAACACTGAAGCTTTCTTT. It translates to CASSLQGTNTEAFF.

This clone was recorded once. This chain uses TRBV10-3 with TRBJ2-1; TRBD1 agrees at 12 bases. Trimming took 10 bases from V and 9 from J; bases not matched to a gene: 13. This CDR3 spans 15 amino acids. Germline V gene sequence: CDR1 ENHRY, CDR2 SYGVKD. CDR3: CATYSPGQGAGEQFF. In DNA form, the CDR3 reads TGTGCCACCTACTCTCCGGGACAGGGGGCAGGTGAGCAGTTCTTC.

The chain couples TRBV15 to TRBJ1-4; D possibly corresponds to TRBD1 (5 bases). The germline V gene has CDR1 LNHNV and CDR2 YYDKDF (reference sequence). The CDR3 length is 15 residues. V was shortened by 5 bases and J by 11 bases, with 21 bases between the two germline ends. The CDR3 DNA sequence: TGTGCCACCAGCCCACCTGAGGGTTGGGGGGGGAAACTGTTTTTT. It codes for CATSPPEGWGGKLFF.

The chain recombines TRBV19 with TRBJ1-2, with D uncertain. The CDR3 consists of 14 residues. CDR1 and CDR2 (germline): LNHDA, SQIVND (reference sequence). V gave up 0 bases and J gave up 5 bases, with 10 bases separating them. The CDR3 loop is CASSIDLLGYGYTF. CDR3 sequence (DNA): TGTGCCAGTAGTATAGATCTGCTGGGGTATGGCTACACCTTC.

The chain is built from TRBV28 and TRBJ1-3; D gene unclear. With 3 bases removed from V and 1 base from J, the gap between germline ends came to 7 bases. CDR1 is MDHEN, CDR2 SYDVKM, per germline. CDR3 length: 14 residues. The CDR3 loop is CASSFRASGNTIYF. CDR3 nucleotides: TGTGCCAGCAGTTTTAGGGCGTCTGGAAACACCATATATTTT.

The rearrangement links TRBV4-3 to TRBJ1-2; D unclear. CDR1 LGHNA and CDR2 YSLEER come from the germline V gene. V lost 1 base to trimming and J lost 7 bases, with 13 bases between them. The CDR3 extends over 14 amino acids. The CDR3 sequence: CASSQGIQEFGYTF. CDR3 DNA: TGCGCCAGCAGCCAAGGGATACAAGAATTTGGCTACACCTTC.

The chain carries TRBV5-5 and TRBJ2-7; 12 bases fit TRBD1. Germline V gene sequence: CDR1 SGHKS, CDR2 YYEKEE (reference sequence). There are 14 residues in the CDR3. With V trimmed by 4 bases and J by 7 bases, 6 bases remained unmatched. CDR3 nucleotides: TGTGCCAGCAGCGTGGGACAGGGGGCGGGAGAGCAGTACTTC. This gives the protein CASSVGQGAGEQYF.

This clone is a singleton in its sample. The V gene is TRBV7-2, the J gene TRBJ2-7, with TRBD1 matching 8 bases. Germline assignment: CDR1 SGHTA and CDR2 FQGNSA. CDR3 length: 15 residues. Trimming removed 0 bases from V and 1 base from J; junction bases left unmatched: 2. The CDR3 DNA follows: TGTGCCAGCAGCTTAGCGGGACAGGTTTCCTACGAGCAGTACTTC. This gives the protein CASSLAGQVSYEQYF.